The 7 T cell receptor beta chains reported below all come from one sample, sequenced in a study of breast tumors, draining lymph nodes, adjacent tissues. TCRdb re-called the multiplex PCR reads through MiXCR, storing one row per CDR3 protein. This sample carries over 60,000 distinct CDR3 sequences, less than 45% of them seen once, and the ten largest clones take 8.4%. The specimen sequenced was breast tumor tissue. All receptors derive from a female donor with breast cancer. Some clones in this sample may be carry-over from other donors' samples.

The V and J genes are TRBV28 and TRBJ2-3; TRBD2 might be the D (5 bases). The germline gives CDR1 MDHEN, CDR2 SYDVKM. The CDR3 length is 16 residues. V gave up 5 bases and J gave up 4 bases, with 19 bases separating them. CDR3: CASSRELPSFSDTQYF. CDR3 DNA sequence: TGTGCCAGCAGTAGGGAGCTCCCCTCCTTTTCAGATACGCAGTATTTT.

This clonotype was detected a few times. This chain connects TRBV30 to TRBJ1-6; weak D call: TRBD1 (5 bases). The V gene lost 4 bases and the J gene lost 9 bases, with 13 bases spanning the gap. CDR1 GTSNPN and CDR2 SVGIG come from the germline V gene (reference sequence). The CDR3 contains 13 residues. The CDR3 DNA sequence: TGTGCCTGGACTCAGGGAACGGGTTCACCCCTCCACTTT. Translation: CAWTQGTGSPLHF.

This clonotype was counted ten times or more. CDR3 nucleotide sequence: TGCAGTGCTAGGGGGCAGGGGACCTCCCAGATTAATGAGCAGTTCTTC. Its translation: CSARGQGTSQINEQFF. V gene TRBV20-1 combines with J gene TRBJ2-1, with D possibly being TRBD1 (6 bases). V gave up 3 bases and J gave up 7 bases, with 22 bases separating them. Germline CDR1 DFQATT, CDR2 SNEGSKA (reference sequence). The CDR3 is made up of 16 amino acids.

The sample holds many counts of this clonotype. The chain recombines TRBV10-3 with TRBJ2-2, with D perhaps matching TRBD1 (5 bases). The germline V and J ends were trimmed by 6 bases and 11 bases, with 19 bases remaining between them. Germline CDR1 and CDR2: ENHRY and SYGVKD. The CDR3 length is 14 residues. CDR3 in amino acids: CAIRAGPDPRELFF. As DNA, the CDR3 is TGTGCCATCAGGGCAGGGCCCGATCCGCGAGAGCTGTTTTTT.

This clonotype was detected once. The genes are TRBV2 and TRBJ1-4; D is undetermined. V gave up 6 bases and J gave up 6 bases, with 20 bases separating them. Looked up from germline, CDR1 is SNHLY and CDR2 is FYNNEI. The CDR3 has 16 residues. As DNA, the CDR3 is TGTGCCAGCAGGTCTTCTAGGGTTTTCTATTATGAAAAACTGTTTTTT. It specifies CASRSSRVFYYEKLFF. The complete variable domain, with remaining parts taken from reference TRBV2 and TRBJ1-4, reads EPEVTQTPSHQVTQMGQEVILRCVPISNHLYFYWYRQILGQKVEFLVSFYNNEISEKSEIFDDQFSVERPDGSNFTLKIRSTKLEDSAMYFCASRSSRVFYYEKLFFGSGTQLSVL.

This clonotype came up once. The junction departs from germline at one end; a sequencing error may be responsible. CDR3 DNA: TGCAGCGCTAGAGGTAGGGGGCCGAATGAGCGGTTCTTC. Protein product: CSARGRGPNERFF. This chain uses TRBV20-1 with TRBJ2-1, with 7 positions matching TRBD1. The germline V gene has CDR1 DFQATT and CDR2 SNEGSKA (reference sequence). This CDR3 is 13 amino acids long.

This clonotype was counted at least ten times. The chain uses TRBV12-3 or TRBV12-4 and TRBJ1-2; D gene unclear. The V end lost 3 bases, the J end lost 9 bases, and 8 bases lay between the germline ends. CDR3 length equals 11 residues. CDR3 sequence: CASSFNARYTF. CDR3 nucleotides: TGTGCCAGCAGTTTTAACGCCCGCTACACCTTC.